Presented here are 23 T cell receptor beta chains from one specimen sequenced in a study of T cells in localized non-small cell lung cancer. The data were produced by immunoSEQ multiplex PCR, yet TCRdb's version contains in-frame clones alone and is incomplete. Of approximately 13,000 clones in the sample, roughly 84% were seen once. The input for sequencing was peripheral blood, taken before any cancer treatment. Receptors were obtained from a male donor aged 60 or over with stage I lung adenocarcinoma.

The genes are TRBV19 and TRBJ2-2; D might be TRBD1 (5 bases). Trimming took off 4 bases at V and 2 bases at J, with 11 bases between the two ends. CDR1 and CDR2 from the germline V gene are LNHDA and SQIVND (reference sequence). This CDR3 is built from 15 residues. CDR3 amino acids: CASSSAGINTGELFF. Written as DNA, the CDR3 is TGTGCCAGTAGTAGCGCAGGGATTAACACCGGGGAGCTGTTTTTT.

The rearrangement uses TRBV19 and TRBJ1-4, with 7 bases that match TRBD1. Germline loops: CDR1 LNHDA, CDR2 SQIVND (reference sequence). This CDR3 has 15 amino acids. V trimming: 5 bases; J trimming: 0 bases; junction bases outside the gene matches: 3. For the CDR3, the DNA is TGTGCCAGTAGTGGGGGGACAGCAACTAATGAAAAACTGTTTTTT. It specifies CASSGGTATNEKLFF.

The genes are TRBV19 and TRBJ1-5, with no clear D. CDR1 is LNHDA and CDR2 is SQIVND in the germline V gene (reference sequence). CDR3 size: 15 residues. Trimming pared 3 bases from V and 4 bases from J, leaving 13 bases between. CDR3 sequence (DNA): TGTGCCAGTAGTATTTTTTGGGCACAAAATCAGCCCCAGCATTTT. Its translation is CASSIFWAQNQPQHF.

CDR3 sequence: CASSGGQPQHF. The CDR3 bases are TGTGCCAGCAGTGGCGGGCAGCCCCAGCATTTT. The rearrangement uses TRBV6-1 and TRBJ1-5; D remains unclear. Looked up from germline, CDR1 is MNHNS and CDR2 is SASEGT. Trimming removed 4 bases from V and 7 bases from J, with 5 bases in between. This CDR3 spans 11 amino acids.

This chain connects TRBV11-2 to TRBJ1-3, with 10 bases matching TRBD1. Germline CDR1 SGHAT, CDR2 FQNNGV. This CDR3 has 16 amino acids. J was trimmed by 4 bases and V by 1 base; bases with no gene match: 4. CDR3 amino acids: CASSLGDRGSGNTIYF. The CDR3 DNA sequence: TGTGCCAGCAGCTTAGGGGACAGGGGCTCAGGAAACACCATATATTTT.

The chain employs TRBV7-9 and TRBJ1-1, with a tentative D call TRBD1 (6 bases). Trimming left V 5 bases short and J 4 bases short, with 14 bases between. Germline V CDR1 and CDR2: SEHNR, FQNEAQ (reference sequence). The CDR3 contains 14 residues. Written as DNA, the CDR3 is TGTGCCAGCAGCACAACGCGGGGGGCCACTGAAGCTTTCTTT. It yields the protein CASSTTRGATEAFF. Filled out from reference TRBV7-9 and TRBJ1-1, the complete variable domain reads DTGVSQNPRHKITKRGQNVTFRCDPISEHNRLYWYRQTLGQGPEFLTYFQNEAQLEKSRLLSDRFSAERPKGSFSTLEIQRTEQGDSAMYLCASSTTRGATEAFFGQGTRLTVV.

CDR3 sequence: CASSTPTSEQYF. Written as DNA, the CDR3 is TGTGCCAGCAGTACCCCGACGTCCGAGCAGTACTTC. The gene calls are TRBV28 and TRBJ2-7; the D is unclear. The CDR3 contains 12 residues. From germline, CDR1 is MDHEN and CDR2 SYDVKM. V was clipped by 5 bases and J by 6 bases, with 11 bases between them. Combining the CDR3 with reference TRBV28 and TRBJ2-7 gives the whole variable domain DVKVTQSSRYLVKRTGEKVFLECVQDMDHENMFWYRQDPGLGLRLIYFSYDVKMKEKGDIPEGYSVSREKKERFSLILESASTNQTSMYLCASSTPTSEQYFGPGTRLTVT.

This clone was detected only a few times. The genes are TRBV30 and TRBJ1-1; 7 positions match TRBD1. Germline V lookup: CDR1 GTSNPN, CDR2 SVGIG (reference sequence). CDR3 size: 14 residues. After removal of 0 bases from V and 2 bases from J, the junction contained 3 bases not matched to a gene. CDR3 loop: CAWSVGTANTEAFF. CDR3 in DNA: TGTGCCTGGAGTGTAGGGACAGCAAACACTGAAGCTTTCTTT. Full variable domain (remainder filled in from reference TRBV30 and TRBJ1-1): SQTIHQWPATLVQPVGSPLSLECTVEGTSNPNLYWYRQAAGRGLQLLFYSVGIGQISSEVPQNLSASRPQDRQFILSSKKLLLSDSGFYLCAWSVGTANTEAFFGQGTRLTVV.

The chain employs TRBV2 and TRBJ1-4; D perhaps matches TRBD1 (5 bases). V was shortened by 3 bases and J by 9 bases, with 8 bases between the two germline ends. This CDR3 is built from 12 residues. In germline, CDR1 is SNHLY, CDR2 FYNNEI. The CDR3 loop is CASSDGAQKLFF. The CDR3 coding sequence is TGTGCCAGCAGTGATGGGGCCCAAAAACTGTTTTTT. The complete variable domain, with remaining parts taken from reference TRBV2 and TRBJ1-4, reads EPEVTQTPSHQVTQMGQEVILRCVPISNHLYFYWYRQILGQKVEFLVSFYNNEISEKSEIFDDQFSVERPDGSNFTLKIRSTKLEDSAMYFCASSDGAQKLFFGSGTQLSVL.

The rearrangement joins TRBV29-1 to TRBJ1-6; D ambiguous. V was clipped by 4 bases and J by 12 bases, with 16 bases between them. Germline V gives CDR1 SQVTM, CDR2 ANQGSEA. The CDR3 length is 13 residues. CDR3 sequence reads: CSVGTASEGPLHF. The CDR3 region has the DNA TGCAGCGTTGGGACTGCCTCTGAGGGACCCCTCCACTTT.

The chain links TRBV5-5 to TRBJ1-6, with D possibly being TRBD1 (6 bases). V was pared by 3 bases and J by 6 bases, with 10 bases between. CDR1 and CDR2 (germline): SGHKS, YYEKEE (reference sequence). There are 14 residues in the CDR3. Here the CDR3 DNA reads TGTGCCAGCAGCTCGGGACAATCTAATTCACCCCTCCACTTT. It specifies CASSSGQSNSPLHF.

This chain links TRBV19 with TRBJ2-7; 8 nucleotides match TRBD2. CDR3 length: 13 residues. Unmatched junction bases numbered 3, after V lost 5 bases and J lost 3 bases. Germline CDR1 reads LNHDA; CDR2 reads SQIVND (reference sequence). The CDR3 region is CASSPGLVYEQYF. The DNA for the CDR3 is TGTGCCAGTAGTCCGGGACTAGTCTACGAGCAGTACTTC.

The CDR3 region has the DNA TGTGCCAGCAGCCGAGGGGACGGAGCGAACACCGGGGAGCTGTTTTTT. The encoded protein is CASSRGDGANTGELFF. The rearrangement joins TRBV7-9 to TRBJ2-2; either TRBD1 or TRBD2 may supply D (5 bases each). Trimming took off 5 bases at V and 0 bases at J, with 13 bases between the two ends. Germline CDR1 SEHNR, CDR2 FQNEAQ (reference sequence). The length of the CDR3 is 16 residues.

V and J are TRBV11-2 and TRBJ2-7; no clear D gene. Trimming cost V 4 bases and J 3 bases, with 4 bases left between them. Germline V gene lookup returns CDR1 SGHAT and CDR2 FQNNGV. The CDR3 has 11 amino acids. The CDR3 loop is CASSYGYEQYF. CDR3 sequence (DNA): TGTGCCAGCAGCTACGGCTACGAGCAGTACTTC. Using reference TRBV11-2 and TRBJ2-7 for the parts outside the CDR3, the full variable domain is EAGVAQSPRYKIIEKRQSVAFWCNPISGHATLYWYQQILGQGPKLLIQFQNNGVVDDSQLPKDRFSAERLKGVDSTLKIQPAKLEDSAVYLCASSYGYEQYFGPGTRLTVT.

This clone was seen a single time. The chain carries TRBV6-5 and TRBJ1-4; D is undetermined. V lost 0 bases to trimming and J lost 0 bases, with 8 bases between them. The length of the CDR3 is 16 residues. CDR1 and CDR2 from the germline V gene are MNHEY and SVGAGI. In DNA form, the CDR3 reads TGTGCCAGCAGTTACTCTACATTTGCAACTAATGAAAAACTGTTTTTT. Its translation is CASSYSTFATNEKLFF.

V is TRBV5-1 and J is TRBJ2-6; D remains ambiguous. CDR3 length: 15 amino acids. Germline V gene sequence: CDR1 SGHRS, CDR2 YFSETQ. Deletions cut 0 bases from V and 0 bases from J, with 4 bases between. The CDR3 reads CASSLGNSGANVLTF. Written as DNA, the CDR3 is TGCGCCAGCAGCTTGGGTAACTCTGGGGCCAACGTCCTGACTTTC.

The chain has TRBV28 and TRBJ2-5; D gene ambiguous. The germline V gene encodes CDR1 MDHEN and CDR2 SYDVKM. CDR3 length: 12 amino acids. Trimming took off 5 bases at V and 5 bases at J, with 9 bases between the two ends. This CDR3 is CASSAYWETQYF. CDR3 sequence (DNA): TGTGCCAGCAGTGCCTACTGGGAGACCCAGTACTTC. Full variable domain (remainder filled in from reference TRBV28 and TRBJ2-5): DVKVTQSSRYLVKRTGEKVFLECVQDMDHENMFWYRQDPGLGLRLIYFSYDVKMKEKGDIPEGYSVSREKKERFSLILESASTNQTSMYLCASSAYWETQYFGPGTRLLVL.

This clone was observed a single time. The chain employs TRBV2 and TRBJ2-4, with D perhaps TRBD2 (7 bases). CDR1 and CDR2 (germline): SNHLY, FYNNEI. The CDR3 loop spans 13 amino acids. Trimming removed 4 bases at V and 8 bases at J, with 12 bases between. In nucleotides, the CDR3 is TGTGCCAGCAGTGGGGGGGGCAGCGACATTCAGTACTTC. It translates to CASSGGGSDIQYF.

This chain uses TRBV6-5 with TRBJ2-3, with D unclear. The V gene's germline CDR1 is MNHEY and CDR2 SVGAGI. V lost 2 bases and J lost 4, with 7 bases in between. The CDR3 consists of 13 residues. The CDR3 bases are TGTGCCAGCAGTTACCAGGACGCAGATACGCAGTATTTT. Translated, it gives CASSYQDADTQYF.

This rearrangement joins TRBV11-2 to TRBJ1-5, with D possibly TRBD1 on 5 matching bases. V was cut by 1 base and J by 7 bases, with 8 bases left in between. The CDR3 runs to 13 residues. Per germline, CDR1 SGHAT and CDR2 FQNNGV. CDR3 nucleotides: TGTGCCAGCAGCTTAGTGGGGGACCAGCCCCAGCATTTT. Encoded protein: CASSLVGDQPQHF.

The chain couples TRBV15 to TRBJ1-1, with 7 bases aligning to TRBD1. Trimming took 2 bases from V and 2 from J; bases not matched to a gene: 11. Germline CDR1 reads LNHNV; CDR2 reads YYDKDF (reference sequence). The CDR3 runs to 17 residues. CDR3 bases: TGTGCCACCAGCAGACCCTTGACAGGGAGCTATAACACTGAAGCTTTCTTT. As protein: CATSRPLTGSYNTEAFF.

The rearrangement links TRBV6-6 to TRBJ1-1; 9 nucleotides align to TRBD1. Germline V CDR1 and CDR2: MNHNY, SVGAGI (reference sequence). The CDR3 totals 14 residues. Trimming took 5 bases from V and 7 from J; bases not matched to a gene: 8. CDR3 loop: CASSQDRGRGEAFF. CDR3 nucleotide sequence: TGTGCCAGCAGTCAGGACAGGGGACGGGGTGAAGCTTTCTTT.

The chain couples TRBV5-1 to TRBJ1-2; D is unresolved. Germline lookup yields CDR1 SGHRS and CDR2 YFSETQ. This CDR3 contains 16 residues. Trimming removed 3 bases at V and 1 base at J, with 16 bases between. CDR3 nucleotides: TGCGCCAGCAGCTCGTGGGCGTCAGATCTTAACTATGGCTACACCTTC. Amino acid sequence: CASSSWASDLNYGYTF.